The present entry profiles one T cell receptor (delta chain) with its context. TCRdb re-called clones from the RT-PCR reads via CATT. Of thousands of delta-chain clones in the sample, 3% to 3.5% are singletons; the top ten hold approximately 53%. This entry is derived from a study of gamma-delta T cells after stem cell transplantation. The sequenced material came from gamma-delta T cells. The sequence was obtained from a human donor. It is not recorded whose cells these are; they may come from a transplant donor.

The CDR3, as DNA: TGTGCTCTTGGGGAACTGACCTTCCCCGTGCTTTGGCCGGTACTGGGGGGACCTTGGCGGACCGATAAACTCATCTTT. As protein: CALGELTFPVLWPVLGGPWRTDKLIF. The chain carries TRDV1 and TRDJ1, with 8 bases matching TRDD3. CDR3 length equals 26 residues. In germline, CDR1 is TSWWSYY, CDR2 QGS. V lost 0 bases, J lost 2 bases, and 35 bases stayed unmatched.